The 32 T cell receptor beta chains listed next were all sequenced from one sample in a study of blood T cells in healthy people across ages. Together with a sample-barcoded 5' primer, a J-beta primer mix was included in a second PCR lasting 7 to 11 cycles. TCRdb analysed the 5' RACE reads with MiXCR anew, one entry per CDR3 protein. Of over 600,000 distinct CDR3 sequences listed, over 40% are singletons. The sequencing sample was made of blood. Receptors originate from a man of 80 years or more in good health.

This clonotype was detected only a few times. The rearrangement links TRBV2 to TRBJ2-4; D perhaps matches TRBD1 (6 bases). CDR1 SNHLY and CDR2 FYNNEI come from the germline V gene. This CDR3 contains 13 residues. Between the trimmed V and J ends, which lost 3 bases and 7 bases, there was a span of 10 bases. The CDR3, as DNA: TGTGCCAGCAGTGATTATCAGGGGAACATTCAGTACTTC. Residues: CASSDYQGNIQYF.

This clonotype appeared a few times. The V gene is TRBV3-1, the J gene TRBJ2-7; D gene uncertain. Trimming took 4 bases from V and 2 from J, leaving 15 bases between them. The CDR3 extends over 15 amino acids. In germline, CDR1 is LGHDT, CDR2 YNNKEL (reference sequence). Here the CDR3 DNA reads TGTGCCAGCAGCCCCGGAATGACATTTCCCTACGAGCAGTACTTC. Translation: CASSPGMTFPYEQYF.

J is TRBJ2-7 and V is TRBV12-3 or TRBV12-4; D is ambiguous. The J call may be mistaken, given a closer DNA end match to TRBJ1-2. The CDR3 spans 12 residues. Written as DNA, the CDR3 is TGTGCCAGCAGTCCCTCCCGTAGCGGCTACACCTTC. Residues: CASSPSRSGYTF.

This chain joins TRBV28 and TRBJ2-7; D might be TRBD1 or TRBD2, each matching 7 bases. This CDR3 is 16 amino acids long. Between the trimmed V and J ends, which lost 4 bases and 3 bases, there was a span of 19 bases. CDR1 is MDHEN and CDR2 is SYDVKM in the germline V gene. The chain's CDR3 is CASSSPGGTAHYEQYF. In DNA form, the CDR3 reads TGTGCCAGCAGTTCCCCCGGGGGGACAGCCCACTACGAGCAGTACTTC.

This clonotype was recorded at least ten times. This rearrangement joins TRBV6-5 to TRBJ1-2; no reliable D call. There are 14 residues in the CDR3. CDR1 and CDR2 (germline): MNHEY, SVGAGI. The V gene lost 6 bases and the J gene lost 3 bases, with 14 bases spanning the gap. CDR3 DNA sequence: TGTGCCAGCAGCCCCGCCCCCAGTCACTATGGCTACACCTTC. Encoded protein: CASSPAPSHYGYTF.

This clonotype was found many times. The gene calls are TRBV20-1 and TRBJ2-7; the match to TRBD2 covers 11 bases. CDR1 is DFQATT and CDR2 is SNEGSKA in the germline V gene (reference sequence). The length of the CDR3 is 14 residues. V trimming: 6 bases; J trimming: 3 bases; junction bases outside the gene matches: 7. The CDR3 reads CSAKTSGSFYEQYF. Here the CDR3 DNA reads TGCAGTGCCAAAACTAGCGGGAGTTTCTACGAGCAGTACTTC.

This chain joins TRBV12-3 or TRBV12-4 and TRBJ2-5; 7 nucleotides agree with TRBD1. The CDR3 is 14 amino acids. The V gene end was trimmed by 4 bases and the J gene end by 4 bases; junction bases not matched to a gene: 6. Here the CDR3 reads CASSWGTVGETQYF. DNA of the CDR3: TGTGCCAGCAGTTGGGGGACAGTCGGAGAGACCCAGTACTTC.

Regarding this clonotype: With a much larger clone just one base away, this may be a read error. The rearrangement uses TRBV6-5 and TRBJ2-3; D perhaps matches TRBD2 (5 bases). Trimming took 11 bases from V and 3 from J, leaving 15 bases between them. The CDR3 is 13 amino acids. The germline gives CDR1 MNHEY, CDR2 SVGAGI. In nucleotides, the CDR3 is TGTGCCGCCCGGGGTTTAGCGACAGATACGCAGTATTTT. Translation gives CAARGLATDTQYF.

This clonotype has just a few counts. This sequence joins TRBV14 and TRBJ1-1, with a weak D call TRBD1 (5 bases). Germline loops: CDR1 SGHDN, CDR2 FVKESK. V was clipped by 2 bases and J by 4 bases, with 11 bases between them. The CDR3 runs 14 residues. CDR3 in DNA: TGTGCCAGCAGCCAACTCAGGGTGGGCACTGAAGCTTTCTTT. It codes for CASSQLRVGTEAFF.

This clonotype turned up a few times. CDR3 sequence (DNA): TGTGCCAGCAGCTTAGTTGGGACAAGTTACAATGAGCAGTTCTTC. Its translation: CASSLVGTSYNEQFF. The chain joins TRBV7-2 to TRBJ2-1; D might be TRBD1 (6 bases). Germline V gene lookup returns CDR1 SGHTA and CDR2 FQGNSA. The CDR3 has 15 residues. The V end lost 1 base, the J end lost 4 bases, and 11 bases lay between the germline ends.

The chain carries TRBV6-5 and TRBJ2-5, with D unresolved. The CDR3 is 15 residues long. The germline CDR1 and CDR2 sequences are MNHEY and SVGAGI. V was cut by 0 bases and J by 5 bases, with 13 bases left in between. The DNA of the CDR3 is TGTGCCAGCAGTTACTCGAATATGCTGGGGGAGACCCAGTACTTC. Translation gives CASSYSNMLGETQYF.

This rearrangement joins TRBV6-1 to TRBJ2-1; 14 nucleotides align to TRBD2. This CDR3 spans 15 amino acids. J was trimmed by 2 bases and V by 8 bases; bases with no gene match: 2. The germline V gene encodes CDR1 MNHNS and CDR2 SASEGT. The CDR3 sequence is CASGTSGSPYNEQFF. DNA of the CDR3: TGTGCCAGCGGGACTAGCGGGAGCCCCTACAATGAGCAGTTCTTC.

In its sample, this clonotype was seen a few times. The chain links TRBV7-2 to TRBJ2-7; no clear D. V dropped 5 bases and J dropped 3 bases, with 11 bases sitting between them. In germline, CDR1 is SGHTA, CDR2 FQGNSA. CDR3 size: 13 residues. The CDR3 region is CASSPRWDYEQYF. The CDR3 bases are TGTGCCAGCAGCCCCCGGTGGGACTACGAGCAGTACTTC.

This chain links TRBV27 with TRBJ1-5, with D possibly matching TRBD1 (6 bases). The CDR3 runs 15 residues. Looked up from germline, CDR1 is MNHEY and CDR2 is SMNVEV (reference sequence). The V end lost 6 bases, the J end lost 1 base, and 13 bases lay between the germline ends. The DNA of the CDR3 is TGTGCCAGCAGACGAAACAGGGAAAGCAATCAGCCCCAGCATTTT. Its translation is CASRRNRESNQPQHF.

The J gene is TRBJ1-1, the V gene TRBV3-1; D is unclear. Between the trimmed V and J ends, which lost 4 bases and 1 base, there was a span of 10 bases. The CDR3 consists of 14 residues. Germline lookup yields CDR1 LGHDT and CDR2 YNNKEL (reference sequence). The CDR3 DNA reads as TGTGCCAGCAGCCTCAAGGGAGGGAACACTGAAGCTTTCTTT. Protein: CASSLKGGNTEAFF.

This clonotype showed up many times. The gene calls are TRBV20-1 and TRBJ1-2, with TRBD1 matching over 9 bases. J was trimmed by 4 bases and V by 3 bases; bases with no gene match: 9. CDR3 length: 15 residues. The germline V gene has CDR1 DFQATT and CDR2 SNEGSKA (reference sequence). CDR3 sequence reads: CSARPTGGSAYGYTF. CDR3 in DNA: TGCAGTGCTAGGCCCACAGGGGGCTCAGCCTATGGCTACACCTTC.

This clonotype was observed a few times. The DNA for the CDR3 is TGCAGCGTGGGGGAACCAGGAGCGGCGTACAATGAGCAGTACTTC. Its translation is CSVGEPGAAYNEQYF. This rearrangement joins TRBV29-1 to TRBJ2-7; either TRBD1 or TRBD2 may supply D (5 bases each). Trimming cost V 6 bases and J 7 bases, with 25 bases left between them. The CDR3 contains 15 residues. Germline V CDR1 and CDR2: SQVTM, ANQGSEA.

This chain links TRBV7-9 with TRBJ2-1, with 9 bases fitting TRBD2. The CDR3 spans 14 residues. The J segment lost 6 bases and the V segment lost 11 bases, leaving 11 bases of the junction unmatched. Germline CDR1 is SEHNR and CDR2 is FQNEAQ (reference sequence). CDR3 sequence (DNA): TGTGCCGAGGGGCGGGAGGGATCTCCCAATGAGCAGTTCTTC. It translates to CAEGREGSPNEQFF.

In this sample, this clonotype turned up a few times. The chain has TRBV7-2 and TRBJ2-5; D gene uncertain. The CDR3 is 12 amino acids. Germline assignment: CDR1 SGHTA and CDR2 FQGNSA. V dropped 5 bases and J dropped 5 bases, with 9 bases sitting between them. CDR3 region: CASSQPDETQYF. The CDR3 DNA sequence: TGTGCCAGCAGCCAACCGGACGAGACCCAGTACTTC.

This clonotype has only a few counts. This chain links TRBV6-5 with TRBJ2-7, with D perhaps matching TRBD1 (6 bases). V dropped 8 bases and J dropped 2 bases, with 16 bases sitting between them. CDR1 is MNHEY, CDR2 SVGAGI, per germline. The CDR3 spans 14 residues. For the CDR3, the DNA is TGTGCCAGCGGGGAGACAGGTCCTCCCTACGAGCAGTACTTC. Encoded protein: CASGETGPPYEQYF.

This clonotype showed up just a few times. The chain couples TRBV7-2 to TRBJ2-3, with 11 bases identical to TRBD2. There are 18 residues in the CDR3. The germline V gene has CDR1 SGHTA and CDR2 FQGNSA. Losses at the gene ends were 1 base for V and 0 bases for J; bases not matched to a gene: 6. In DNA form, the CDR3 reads TGTGCCAGCAGCTTAGAACTAGCGGGGGCGACTAGCACAGATACGCAGTATTTT. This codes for CASSLELAGATSTDTQYF.

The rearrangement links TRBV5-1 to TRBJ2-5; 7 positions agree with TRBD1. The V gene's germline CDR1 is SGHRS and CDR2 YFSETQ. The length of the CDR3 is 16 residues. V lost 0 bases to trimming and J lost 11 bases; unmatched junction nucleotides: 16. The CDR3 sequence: CASSLVFGTDSNEQYF. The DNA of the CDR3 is TGCGCCAGCAGCTTGGTCTTCGGGACAGACTCCAATGAGCAGTACTTC. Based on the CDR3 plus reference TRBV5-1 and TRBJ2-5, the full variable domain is KAGVTQTPRYLIKTRGQQVTLSCSPISGHRSVSWYQQTPGQGLQFLFEYFSETQRNKGNFPGRFSGRQFSNSRSEMNVSTLELGDSALYLCASSLVFGTDSNEQYFGPGTRLLVL.

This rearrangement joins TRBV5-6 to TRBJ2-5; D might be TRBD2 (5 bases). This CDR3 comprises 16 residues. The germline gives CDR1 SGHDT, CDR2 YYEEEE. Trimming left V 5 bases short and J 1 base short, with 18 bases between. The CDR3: CASSFRAEISQETQYF. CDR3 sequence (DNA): TGTGCCAGCAGTTTTAGAGCGGAAATCAGCCAAGAGACCCAGTACTTC.

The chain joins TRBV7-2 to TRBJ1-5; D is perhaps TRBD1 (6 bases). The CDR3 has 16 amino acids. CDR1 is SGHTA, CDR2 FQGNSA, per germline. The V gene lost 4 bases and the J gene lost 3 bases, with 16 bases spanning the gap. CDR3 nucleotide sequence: TGTGCCAGCAGCTCTCAGGGGCCGCTCTCCAATCAGCCCCAGCATTTT. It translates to CASSSQGPLSNQPQHF. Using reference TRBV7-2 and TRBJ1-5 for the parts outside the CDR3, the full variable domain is GAGVSQSPSNKVTEKGKDVELRCDPISGHTALYWYRQSLGQGLEFLIYFQGNSAPDKSGLPSDRFSAERTGGSVSTLTIQRTQQEDSAVYLCASSSQGPLSNQPQHFGDGTRLSIL.

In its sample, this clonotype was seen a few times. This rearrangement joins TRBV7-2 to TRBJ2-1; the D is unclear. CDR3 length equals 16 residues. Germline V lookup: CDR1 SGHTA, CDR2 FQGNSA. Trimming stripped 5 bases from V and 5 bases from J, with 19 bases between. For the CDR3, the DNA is TGTGCCAGCAGCAACCCATACGGCCTTCGTGACAATGAGCAGTTCTTC. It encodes CASSNPYGLRDNEQFF. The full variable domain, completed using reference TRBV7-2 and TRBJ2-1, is GAGVSQSPSNKVTEKGKDVELRCDPISGHTALYWYRQSLGQGLEFLIYFQGNSAPDKSGLPSDRFSAERTGGSVSTLTIQRTQQEDSAVYLCASSNPYGLRDNEQFFGPGTRLTVL.

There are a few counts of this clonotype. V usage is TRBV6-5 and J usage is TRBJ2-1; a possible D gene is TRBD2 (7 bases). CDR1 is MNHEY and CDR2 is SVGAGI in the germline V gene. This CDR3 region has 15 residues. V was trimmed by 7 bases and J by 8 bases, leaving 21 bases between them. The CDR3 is CASTRGGRAGDEQFF. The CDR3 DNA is TGTGCCAGCACCAGGGGCGGCAGGGCGGGGGATGAGCAGTTCTTC.

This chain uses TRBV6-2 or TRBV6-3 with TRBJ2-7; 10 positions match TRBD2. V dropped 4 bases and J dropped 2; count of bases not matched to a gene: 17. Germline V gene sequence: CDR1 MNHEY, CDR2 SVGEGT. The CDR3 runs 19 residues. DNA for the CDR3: TGTGCCAGCAGTTTGACAGGAGGACTAGCGGAAGGACCAACCTACGAGCAGTACTTC. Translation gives CASSLTGGLAEGPTYEQYF.

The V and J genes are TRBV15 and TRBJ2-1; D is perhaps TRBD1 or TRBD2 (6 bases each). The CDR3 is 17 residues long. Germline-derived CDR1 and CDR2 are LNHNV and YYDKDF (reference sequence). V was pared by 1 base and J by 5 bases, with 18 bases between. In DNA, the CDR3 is TGTGCCACCAGCAGAGTTTGGACTTGGGGGGACAACAATGAGCAGTTCTTC. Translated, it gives CATSRVWTWGDNNEQFF.

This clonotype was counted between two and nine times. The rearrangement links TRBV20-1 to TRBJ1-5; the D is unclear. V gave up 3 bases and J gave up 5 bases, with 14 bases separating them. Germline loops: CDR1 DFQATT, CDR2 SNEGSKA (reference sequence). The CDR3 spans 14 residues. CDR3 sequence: CSASGGRSDQPQHF. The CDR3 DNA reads TGCAGTGCTAGCGGTGGCAGGAGTGATCAGCCCCAGCATTTT.

This CDR3 is CASSESSTSTDTQYF. As DNA, the CDR3 is TGTGCCAGCAGTGAATCGTCCACTAGCACAGATACGCAGTATTTT. This chain joins TRBV6-1 and TRBJ2-3; D gene unclear. With 2 bases removed from V and 0 bases from J, the gap between germline ends came to 9 bases. Germline lookup yields CDR1 MNHNS and CDR2 SASEGT. The CDR3 covers 15 residues.

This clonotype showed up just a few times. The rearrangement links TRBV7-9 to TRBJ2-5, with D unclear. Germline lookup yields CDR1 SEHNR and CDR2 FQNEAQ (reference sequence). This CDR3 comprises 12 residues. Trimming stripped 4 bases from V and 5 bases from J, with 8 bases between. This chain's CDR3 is CASSSTLETQYF. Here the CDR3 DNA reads TGTGCCAGCAGCTCCACGCTGGAGACCCAGTACTTC.

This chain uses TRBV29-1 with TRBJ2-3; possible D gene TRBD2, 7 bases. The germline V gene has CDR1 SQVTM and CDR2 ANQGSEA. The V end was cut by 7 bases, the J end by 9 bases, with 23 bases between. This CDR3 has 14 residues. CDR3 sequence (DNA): TGCAGCGGGGGGGGGCAGGGTCGGGGAGAGACGCAGTATTTT. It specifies CSGGGQGRGETQYF.